These 6 T cell receptor beta chains were sequenced from one sample in a study of prognosis after radiotherapy for stage I lung cancer. Genomic DNA was the source, and TCR beta CDR3 was amplified from it by two-round multiplex PCR. During first-round PCR, primers specific to each TRBV and TRBJ gene were used. TCRdb re-called the multiplex PCR reads through MiXCR, storing one row per CDR3 protein. The sample has nearly 25,000 distinct CDR3 sequences; 40% are singletons. The source material was PBMCs, sampled before or after stereotactic body radiation therapy (not recorded which). These TCRs come from a donor aged 50 or older with non-small cell lung cancer.

In the case of this clonotype: Possible read error: a much larger clone is one base away. This CDR3 reads CSATGVLVLDTQYF. The DNA for the CDR3 is TGCAGTGCTACCGGTGTACTAGTCCTTGATACGCAGTATTTT. The chain joins TRBV20-1 to TRBJ2-3, with D possibly being TRBD2 (5 bases). Germline V gene data show CDR1 as DFQATT and CDR2 as SNEGSKA (reference sequence). The CDR3 totals 14 residues. V gave up 4 bases and J gave up 6 bases, with 17 bases separating them.

This clonotype is labeled as medium-sized. The chain has TRBV20-1 and TRBJ1-2; no definite D call. This CDR3 has 13 residues. CDR1 is DFQATT and CDR2 is SNEGSKA in the germline V gene (reference sequence). V was shortened by 2 bases and J by 0 bases, with 7 bases between the two germline ends. The CDR3 here is CSARTNSNYGYTF. CDR3 in DNA: TGCAGTGCTAGAACCAACTCTAACTATGGCTACACCTTC.

On this clonotype: A read error may produce the germline difference seen at one junction end. This chain joins TRBV5-6 and TRBJ2-1; D perhaps matches TRBD1 (5 bases). Germline V CDR1 and CDR2: SGHDT, YYEEEE. The CDR3 spans 16 residues. CDR3: CASSLEQVTRSNERFF. The CDR3 DNA reads TGTGCCAGCAGCTTGGAACAGGTCACCCGGAGCAATGAGCGGTTCTTC.

This chain connects TRBV24-1 to TRBJ1-1, with D uncertain. CDR3 length: 12 amino acids. Germline V gene sequence: CDR1 KGHDR, CDR2 SFDVKD. In DNA form, the CDR3 reads TGTGCGATCGAGTCATTGAACACTGAAGCTTTCTTT. It specifies CAIESLNTEAFF.

This clonotype appeared a few times. The chain is built from TRBV10-1 and TRBJ2-2; 15 positions match TRBD2. Germline loops: CDR1 WNHNN, CDR2 SYGVQD (reference sequence). V was pared by 2 bases and J by 2 bases, with 6 bases of the junction left unmatched. This CDR3 has 19 amino acids. CDR3 nucleotide sequence: TGCGCCAGCAGTGAGAAGGGACTAGCGGGAGGCTCCAACACCGGGGAGCTGTTTTTT. Encoded protein: CASSEKGLAGGSNTGELFF.

Points on this clonotype: The junction does not match germline at one end; this may be a read error. The chain employs TRBV19 and TRBJ2-7; possible D gene TRBD2, 5 bases. Germline CDR1 reads LNHDA; CDR2 reads SQIVND (reference sequence). CDR3 length equals 14 residues. CDR3 loop: CTSSDPHIDNEQYF. The DNA of the CDR3 is TGTACCAGTAGCGACCCCCACATCGACAACGAGCAGTACTTC.